This TCR beta chain was observed in a study of Ad26.COV2.S vaccination and SARS-CoV-2 variants. Regarding the study as a whole: For non-spike TCRs, breadth in vaccine recipients resembled that in placebo recipients.

Produced via immunoSEQ multiplex PCR; TCRdb's table is partial and in-frame only. The sample yields hundreds of thousands of clones, over 75% seen once. This clone was seen just once. Its specificity is unknown. The CDR3 is 14 amino acids. J was trimmed by 6 bases and V by 9 bases; bases with no gene match: 7. CDR1 SGHVS and CDR2 FQNEAQ come from the germline V gene. Regarding treatment: some 20 received Ad26.COV2.S at low or high dose, single or two shots; roughly 5 received placebo; per-sample allocation not given. Following the first vaccine or placebo injection, samples were taken on day 63. The sample was peripheral blood, taken in a trial of Ad26.COV2.S vaccine versus placebo. The chain employs TRBV7-8 and TRBJ2-2, with 10 bases fitting TRBD1. This sequence originates from a person aged 18-65 years who received the Ad26.COV2.S COVID-19 vaccine or a placebo. CDR3 region: CASLRDRGSGELFF. The DNA for the CDR3 is TGTGCCAGTCTCCGGGACAGGGGTTCCGGGGAGCTGTTTTTT.